This T cell receptor beta chain is from a study of cytomegalovirus exposure and HLA in healthy donors (dated 2017 in TCRdb). In terms of the full investigation: In an earlier analysis of approximately 640 of the donors, under 300 Gb of sequence data and some 120 million unique TCR beta sequences from 180 million or so T cells were reported. Donor age, sex, ethnicity and CMV serostatus were compiled together with the repertoire data. The study used immunosequencing to profile the T cell repertoires of 670 or so subjects and linked those repertoires to cytomegalovirus serostatus. An earlier analysis of 450 to 750 of the donors used high-throughput TCR beta sequencing to judge whether each TCR beta V gene segment behaved as functional or pseudogenic. Every repertoire in the discovery cohort had been generated on one and the same sequencing platform. The genetic ancestry cluster associated with self-reported Caucasian donors included 70% to 85% of the roughly 400 genotyped donors. Among about 400 genotyped donors of the cohort, an average of around 220,000 unique TCR beta nucleotide sequences was sequenced per donor, of which about 19% were non-productive. The study aimed to test whether cataloging public T cell receptors could reveal signatures of past pathogen exposure. An early release covering approximately 600 HLA-typed donors comprised around 300 gigabases of sequencing data and tens of millions of unique TCR sequences. To predict cytomegalovirus infection status, the study combined high-throughput TCR immunosequencing, statistical association of individual TCRs with disease status, and machine learning. The number of donors typed differed by locus, with about 629-630 for A, B, C, DRB1 and DQB1, roughly 520 for DQA1, 606 for DPA1, and over 400 for DPB1. Four or five DR-DQ haplotypes were handled as single units for association and clustering, since linkage in the cohort was strong. The later analysis used no new phenotypic data to find candidate immune exposures, relying instead on TCR beta sequences and their occurrence across donors. A later genetic analysis used genome-wide SNP genotypes for 398 of the 666 donors, treating that subset as a discovery cohort. A separate validation cohort of over 95 different subjects was used in addition to the approximately 670-subject first cohort. HLA typing included class I and class II loci at four-digit resolution. A later analysis re-examined previously published TCR beta repertoires from just over 650 donors and added high-resolution HLA genotyping to investigate patterns of TCR occurrence. Overall results and qualifications from the work: Only TCR beta chains were sequenced in this cohort, and the absence of alpha or paired-chain data limited detectable features. In a later analysis, around 17,000 TCR beta sequences were associated with specific HLA alleles at a false discovery rate of 0.05. Because the 87-base-pair reads could not distinguish some IMGT-functional V segments, including TRBV6-2 and TRBV6-3, those segments were excluded. A cluster of highly shared sequence variants was judged likely to be a technical artifact of the sequencing pipeline. Compared with the approximately 700-donor mean, donors in an Asian-associated ancestry cluster had fewer N-insertions in productive TCRs, according to a later genetic analysis. The authors suggested that the approach could potentially be extended to other disease states and immunological phenotypes. The earlier analysis of fewer than 750 of the donors excluded some 15 rarely observed V segments, including chromosome 9 orphons, because counts were too low. The study listed 164 TCR beta chains as associated with cytomegalovirus. Because some donors lacked HLA typing at each locus, the association tests relied only on the typed subset. Presence/absence analyses assumed roughly uniform sequencing depth across donors, an assumption that may not hold. Most TCR sequences were seen in very few donors, while some public TCRs were found in many individuals. Immune exposure information for the cohort was limited to CMV serostatus. In a later genetic analysis, a missense DCLRE1C variant was associated with V-gene and J-gene trimming of TCR beta chains, and the association was replicated in an independent cohort. In a later analysis, TCR association rates were found to vary across HLA loci, with the most associated TCRs seen for DRB1 alleles and the fewest for HLA-C alleles. According to a later analysis, parvovirus B19, influenza, CMV and Epstein-Barr virus appeared linked to several top co-occurrence clusters. A further reported finding was that TCR beta sequences accurately predicted the HLA-A and HLA-B alleles for most subjects in the first cohort. Compared with equally common non-associated chains, HLA-associated TCR beta chains in a later analysis were more clonally expanded and had lower generation probabilities. In an earlier analysis of 587 of the donors, most TCR beta V segments appeared in productive rearrangements about 90% or about 30% of the time, broadly matching IMGT annotations. Correlated functional status among segregating V segments might be attributable to linkage disequilibrium, but an unknown experimental factor could not be ruled out. The classifier was reported to diagnose cytomegalovirus status with high specificity and sensitivity in both the original cohort and the validation cohort. Assigning TCR associations to individual alleles was difficult when HLA alleles, especially DR and DQ, strongly co-occurred. According to a later analysis, most CMV-associated TCR beta chains appeared to be HLA-restricted, and the HLA associations seemed to be driven largely by CMV exposure. In vitro tests confirmed that a few of the cytomegalovirus-associated TCR beta chains recognize cytomegalovirus antigens.

Library method: the immunoSEQ multiplex PCR assay. For the multiplex PCR, a mixture combining 60 forward primers for TCR Vbeta segments and 13 reverse primers for TCR Jbeta segments was used. A multiplex PCR assay on genomic DNA amplified the CDR3 region of rearranged TCR beta genes. The amplified TCR beta libraries were sequenced on the Illumina HiSeq System as 87-base-pair reads. The study's processing was this. In a later analysis, tens of millions of unique TCR beta chains were counted across the roughly 700 repertoires, and roughly 11 million of these chains were shared by at least two donors. Raw reads were error-corrected and collapsed into unique sequences with a nearest-neighbor algorithm that merged closely related sequences to remove PCR and sequencing errors. CDR3 sequences were aligned to IMGT reference sequences to assign V, D and J gene segments. Each retained sequence needed at least a six-nucleotide match to both a V gene segment and a J gene segment. A rearrangement counted as productive if the CDR3 had no stop codons and remained in frame with V and J, and every other rearrangement counted as non-productive. Following IMGT convention, CDR3 was defined as the stretch from the second conserved V-encoded cysteine to the conserved J-encoded phenylalanine. The earlier analysis of some 550 of the donors excluded any sequence lacking an unambiguous match to a single V gene segment. In an earlier analysis of 587 of the donors, V segments were called functional above 56.7% productive rearrangements and were called segregating when the between-donor standard deviation exceeded 5%. To diagnose cytomegalovirus status from the catalog of TCR beta chain sequences, a statistical classification framework was built. V and J gene assignment, in a later analysis, came from comparing TCR nucleotide sequences with IMGT/GENE-DB human TR gene sequences. Using the TCRdist pipeline, a later analysis assigned CDR3 sequences along with most-parsimonious VDJ recombination scenarios. In a later analysis, every TCR beta chain was defined by the combination of its CDR3 amino acid sequence and its V-gene family, and reads without a unique V-gene family were dropped. To address suspected cross-contamination and a sequencing artifact, a later analysis removed a few hundred highly shared, low-generation-probability nucleotide sequences. For each public chain, a later analysis derived a clonal expansion index from normalized ranks of inferred template counts within each repertoire. In a later analysis, generation probabilities were computed with a VDJ recombination model fitted to out-of-frame rearrangements, and the resulting probabilities were checked against IGoR. Hypergeometric tests were used in a later analysis to score TCR-TCR, TCR-HLA and TCR-CMV co-occurrence, with a repertoire-size bias correction applied to the TCR pairs. To estimate false discovery rates, a later analysis permuted the HLA or CMV assignments 20 times. In a later analysis, co-occurring TCRs were grouped using DBSCAN, with TCRdist sequence similarity added in when clustering inside HLA-allele-positive subsets. Co-occurrence clustering excluded repertoires with fewer than 30,000 or more than 120,000 public chains, plus five with anomalous nucleotide sharing. TCRdb limited this immuneACCESS table to in-frame rearrangements with V and J called. A share of clones is missing; checked studies link under half to unresolved V genes, and the rest is unexplained. D and trimming come from the DNA, and the V and J calls and clone size come from that table. The sample table shows some 150,000 clones, and roughly 79% are seen once. The ten largest make up 6.5% to 7% of the sample.

In total, approximately 700 healthy bone marrow donors made up the cohort. At the time of sampling, all cohort members were nominally healthy, though unrecorded immune exposures were likely present. The donor tested CMV seropositive, placing the donor among the approximately 290 seropositive members of the cohort. A peripheral blood sample was collected from each donor, and TCR beta sequencing was performed on peripheral blood mononuclear cells. Genomic DNA was extracted from the blood cell samples with the Qiagen DNeasy Blood Extraction Kit. To note about this clone: It has no known antigen specificity. Within one base of it there is no much larger clone, and no base qualities were kept.

V lost 4 bases and J lost 2 bases; the stretch between them is 5 bases long. Counted from cysteine to phenylalanine, this CDR3 has 12 amino acids. Left in the record is the CDR3 DNA by itself, 36 bases read in frame from the first base. From a lookup of the germline V gene, CDR1 and CDR2 are MDHEN and SYDVKM. The sequence was obtained from a woman in her thirties or forties in good health and CMV-seropositive. The source material was PBMCs. Recombination linked TRBV28 to TRBJ1-2, with the identity of the D gene unclear. This receptor has the CDR3 CASSWRNYGYTF. The nucleotide sequence is TGTGCCAGCAGTTGGCGGAACTATGGCTACACCTTC.